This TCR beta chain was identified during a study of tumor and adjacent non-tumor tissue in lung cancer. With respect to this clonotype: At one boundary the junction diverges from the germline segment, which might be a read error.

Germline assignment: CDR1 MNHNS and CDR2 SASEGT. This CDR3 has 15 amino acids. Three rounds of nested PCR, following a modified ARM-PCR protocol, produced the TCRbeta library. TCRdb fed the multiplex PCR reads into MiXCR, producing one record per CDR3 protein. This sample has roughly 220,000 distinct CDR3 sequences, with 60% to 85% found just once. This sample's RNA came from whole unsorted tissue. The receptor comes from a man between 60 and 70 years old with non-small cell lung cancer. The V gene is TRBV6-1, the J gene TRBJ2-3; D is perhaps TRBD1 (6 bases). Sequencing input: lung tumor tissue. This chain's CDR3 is CAGSELAGAADTQYF. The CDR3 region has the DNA TGTGCCGGCAGTGAGCTAGCAGGGGCCGCAGATACGCAGTATTTT.